The 30 T cell receptor beta chains listed next were all sequenced from one sample in a study of CD8+ T cells in alopecia areata. Extraction of RNA preceded its reverse transcription into cDNA, which served as the sequencing template. The repertoire was sequenced with immunoSEQ multiplex PCR; TCRdb's copy has only in-frame clones and lacks some. This table has more than 110,000 clones, about 60% appearing once. Source: CD4+ T cells sorted from blood, taken at week 0. Receptors originate from a human donor with alopecia areata.

The V gene is TRBV2, the J gene TRBJ2-5; D not certain. The CDR3 covers 11 residues. Germline V gives CDR1 SNHLY, CDR2 FYNNEI. Trimming removed 7 bases at V and 3 bases at J, with 6 bases between. The CDR3 DNA is TGTGCCAGCACGTCAGAAGAGACCCAGTACTTC. Translation gives CASTSEETQYF.

V gene TRBV4-1 combines with J gene TRBJ2-2, with 7 bases lining up with TRBD1. The CDR3 length is 16 residues. V shed 0 bases, J shed 6 bases, and the junction held 7 bases outside the gene matches. CDR1 is MGHRA and CDR2 is YSYEKL in the germline V gene. The CDR3 DNA follows: TGCGCCAGCAGCCAAGATAAGAGGGGGCGCTCCGGGGAGCTGTTTTTT. It translates to CASSQDKRGRSGELFF.

This clone was found once. The V call is TRBV10-3, the J call TRBJ2-3, with TRBD1 matching 10 bases. Germline lookup yields CDR1 ENHRY and CDR2 SYGVKD. CDR3 size: 15 residues. V trimming: 7 bases; J trimming: 1 base; junction bases outside the gene matches: 5. Here the CDR3 reads CAITGTGVGTDTQYF. The CDR3 DNA reads as TGTGCCATCACCGGGACAGGGGTTGGCACAGATACGCAGTATTTT.

This clone has more than one count but fewer than ten. The chain combines TRBV7-9 with TRBJ1-1, with D possibly matching TRBD1 (6 bases). Trimming shortened V by 5 bases and J by 6 bases, and 13 bases separated the two germline ends. The length of the CDR3 is 13 residues. The germline CDR1 and CDR2 sequences are SEHNR and FQNEAQ (reference sequence). CDR3 sequence (DNA): TGTGCCAGCAGCACACAGGGTGACGCTGAAGCTTTCTTT. Protein: CASSTQGDAEAFF.

The chain uses TRBV23-1 and TRBJ2-2; TRBD1 aligns across 10 bases. TRBV23-1 is sorted into the ORF group, with uncertain function. CDR3 length: 15 residues. Germline trimming cut 4 bases from V and 3 bases from J; bases unmatched to any gene: 2. CDR3 residues: CASSPGTGDTGELFF. DNA for the CDR3: TGCGCCAGCAGTCCCGGGACAGGGGACACCGGGGAGCTGTTTTTT.

This clone was seen once. The chain links TRBV7-2 to TRBJ2-7; 8 nucleotides match TRBD1. The CDR3 runs to 14 residues. Germline values: CDR1 SGHTA, CDR2 FQGNSA. Trimming cost V 3 bases and J 2 bases; bases outside gene matches: 3. CDR3 in amino acids: CASSFGQGPYEQYF. The CDR3, as DNA: TGTGCCAGCAGCTTCGGACAGGGACCCTACGAGCAGTACTTC.

V usage is TRBV2 and J usage is TRBJ1-5; D gene uncertain. Deletions cut 4 bases from V and 5 bases from J, with 9 bases between. The CDR3 loop spans 13 amino acids. The germline gives CDR1 SNHLY, CDR2 FYNNEI. The CDR3 region has the DNA TGTGCCAGCAGTGTCCAAACTTATCAGCCCCAGCATTTT. This translates into CASSVQTYQPQHF.

DNA of the CDR3: TGCGCCAGCAGCTTGAGAGACAGGGAAGATTCACCCCTCCACTTT. This encodes CASSLRDREDSPLHF. V usage is TRBV5-1 and J usage is TRBJ1-6, with 7 bases lining up with TRBD1. CDR1 is SGHRS, CDR2 YFSETQ, per germline. V lost 1 base, J lost 8 bases, and 6 bases stayed unmatched. This CDR3 spans 15 amino acids.

This clone was detected only a few times. This chain joins TRBV7-2 and TRBJ2-5; TRBD2 is a possible D gene (6 bases). Trimming removed 5 bases from V and 4 bases from J, with 14 bases in between. CDR3 length: 14 amino acids. Germline CDR1 SGHTA, CDR2 FQGNSA. CDR3 coding DNA: TGTGCCAGCAGCCCTCTACTGGGAGGAGAGACCCAGTACTTC. It is translated as CASSPLLGGETQYF. Combining the CDR3 with reference TRBV7-2 and TRBJ2-5 gives the whole variable domain GAGVSQSPSNKVTEKGKDVELRCDPISGHTALYWYRQSLGQGLEFLIYFQGNSAPDKSGLPSDRFSAERTGGSVSTLTIQRTQQEDSAVYLCASSPLLGGETQYFGPGTRLLVL.

V gene TRBV15 combines with J gene TRBJ1-6; D unclear. The V and J ends lost 0 bases and 3 bases respectively, with 15 bases between them. In germline, CDR1 is LNHNV, CDR2 YYDKDF (reference sequence). This CDR3 has 18 amino acids. The CDR3, as DNA: TGTGCCACCAGCAGAGATCTTTCGGCCGGCAGCTATAATTCACCCCTCCACTTT. Encoded protein: CATSRDLSAGSYNSPLHF.

The chain combines TRBV29-1 with TRBJ2-5, with D hard to call. This CDR3 contains 14 residues. V was clipped by 3 bases and J by 7 bases, with 18 bases between them. Germline V gene data show CDR1 as SQVTM and CDR2 as ANQGSEA. The CDR3 sequence: CSVDGPAGVGTQYF. As DNA, the CDR3 is TGCAGCGTTGATGGCCCGGCCGGTGTCGGGACCCAGTACTTC.

The chain joins TRBV5-1 to TRBJ2-3; D is possibly TRBD1 (5 bases). Germline CDR1 reads SGHRS; CDR2 reads YFSETQ. The V end lost 0 bases, the J end lost 5 bases, and 13 bases lay between the germline ends. The CDR3 has 15 residues. The CDR3 here is CASSLVSRVEDTQYF. Written as DNA, the CDR3 is TGCGCCAGCAGCTTGGTATCCAGGGTTGAAGATACGCAGTATTTT.

The rearrangement links TRBV5-1 to TRBJ1-2; D may be TRBD1 (6 bases). This CDR3 comprises 11 residues. The germline V and J ends were trimmed by 5 bases and 7 bases, with 9 bases remaining between them. Germline CDR1 is SGHRS and CDR2 is YFSETQ. This chain's CDR3 is CASSTGFGYTF. CDR3 nucleotides: TGCGCCAGCAGTACAGGGTTTGGCTACACCTTC.

There are a few counts of this clone. The rearrangement links TRBV6-5 to TRBJ1-2; 7 nucleotides line up with TRBD1. The trim removed 6 bases at V and 4 bases at J, leaving 8 bases unmatched. Looked up from germline, CDR1 is MNHEY and CDR2 is SVGAGI. The CDR3 has 14 amino acids. This CDR3 reads CASRPQGVSYGYTF. For the CDR3, the DNA is TGTGCCAGCAGACCCCAGGGGGTTTCCTATGGCTACACCTTC.

This clone was picked up a small number of times. The J gene is TRBJ2-7, the V gene TRBV12-5, with D tentatively TRBD2 (5 bases). Trimming stripped 5 bases from V and 6 bases from J, with 11 bases between. This CDR3 has 12 amino acids. Per the germline V gene, CDR1 is LGHNT and CDR2 is FRNRAP. CDR3 sequence: CASGQGGLEQYF. The DNA for the CDR3 is TGTGCTAGTGGTCAAGGAGGTCTCGAGCAGTACTTC.

The gene calls are TRBV4-3 and TRBJ2-3; 10 nucleotides agree with TRBD2. The CDR3 runs to 16 residues. Germline-derived CDR1 and CDR2 are LGHNA and YSLEER. V trimming: 4 bases; J trimming: 5 bases; junction bases outside the gene matches: 9. Here the CDR3 reads CASSPRLAGKGDTQYF. The CDR3, as DNA: TGCGCCAGCAGCCCCCGACTAGCGGGTAAAGGAGATACGCAGTATTTT.

The chain uses TRBV4-2 and TRBJ2-2, with TRBD2 identical over 8 bases. Germline CDR1 is LGHNA and CDR2 is YNFKEQ. The CDR3 totals 18 residues. V was clipped by 4 bases and J by 3 bases; unmatched bases: 13. The chain's CDR3 is CASSPSRGAGEYTGELFF. The CDR3 DNA reads as TGTGCCAGCAGCCCGTCAAGGGGAGCGGGGGAGTACACCGGGGAGCTGTTTTTT.

This rearrangement joins TRBV4-3 to TRBJ2-7; TRBD1 matches at 7 bases. This CDR3 is built from 16 residues. V trimming: 3 bases; J trimming: 5 bases; junction bases outside the gene matches: 13. The germline V gene has CDR1 LGHNA and CDR2 YSLEER. The CDR3 region has the DNA TGCGCCAGCAGCCAGGGGAGATGGACAGGTCTAAACGAGCAGTACTTC. Its protein product is CASSQGRWTGLNEQYF.

The V and J genes are TRBV27 and TRBJ1-4; tentatively, D is TRBD1 (6 bases). The length of the CDR3 is 14 residues. The V and J ends lost 6 bases and 7 bases respectively, with 15 bases between them. The germline gives CDR1 MNHEY, CDR2 SMNVEV (reference sequence). The CDR3 bases are TGTGCCAGCAGGAGAGGCAGGGGAGGTGAAAAACTGTTTTTT. Translating it yields CASRRGRGGEKLFF.

The chain employs TRBV2 and TRBJ1-1; D might be TRBD1 (5 bases). The germline V gene encodes CDR1 SNHLY and CDR2 FYNNEI. The CDR3 contains 14 residues. V was trimmed by 5 bases and J by 1 base, leaving 11 bases between them. The CDR3 sequence is CASSPGRGNTEAFF. CDR3 sequence (DNA): TGTGCCAGCAGTCCGGGGAGGGGGAACACTGAAGCTTTCTTT.

The chain has TRBV4-1 and TRBJ2-3, with 9 nucleotides matching TRBD2. This CDR3 has 15 amino acids. Losses at the gene ends were 2 bases for V and 5 bases for J; bases not matched to a gene: 5. The germline V gene has CDR1 MGHRA and CDR2 YSYEKL. The CDR3: CASSQRGLAQDTQYF. CDR3 nucleotides: TGCGCCAGCAGCCAAAGGGGACTAGCCCAAGATACGCAGTATTTT.

The chain couples TRBV5-1 to TRBJ2-7; TRBD1 agrees at 8 bases. CDR1 and CDR2 (germline): SGHRS, YFSETQ. V lost 7 bases to trimming and J lost 2 bases; unmatched junction nucleotides: 2. The CDR3 consists of 12 residues. The CDR3 spells CASRDRTYEQYF. For the CDR3, the DNA is TGCGCCAGCCGGGACAGGACCTACGAGCAGTACTTC.

This rearrangement joins TRBV7-2 to TRBJ1-1, with 9 bases lining up with TRBD1. Germline CDR1 reads SGHTA; CDR2 reads FQGNSA. The CDR3 is made up of 13 amino acids. Trimming removed 5 bases from V and 11 bases from J; junction bases left unmatched: 9. The CDR3 here is CASSLLTGGLAFF. The CDR3 DNA follows: TGTGCCAGCAGCCTCCTGACAGGGGGTTTGGCTTTCTTT.

In its sample, this clone was seen many times. The chain links TRBV19 to TRBJ1-1, with D hard to call. Trimming removed 4 bases at V and 7 bases at J, with 16 bases between. The germline CDR1 and CDR2 sequences are LNHDA and SQIVND (reference sequence). The CDR3 runs 14 residues. The CDR3 nucleotides are TGTGCCAGTAGTAAAGGCAGCCAGGAATTTGAAGCTTTCTTT. Residues: CASSKGSQEFEAFF.

CDR3: CASSVTGAGETQYF. The DNA of the CDR3 is TGCGCCAGCAGCGTGACAGGGGCCGGAGAGACCCAGTACTTC. The chain combines TRBV5-1 with TRBJ2-5; 8 bases align to TRBD1. CDR1 and CDR2 (germline): SGHRS, YFSETQ. This CDR3 is 14 amino acids long. Trimming removed 4 bases from V and 4 bases from J; junction bases left unmatched: 6. The full variable domain, with the rest looked up from reference TRBV5-1 and TRBJ2-5, is KAGVTQTPRYLIKTRGQQVTLSCSPISGHRSVSWYQQTPGQGLQFLFEYFSETQRNKGNFPGRFSGRQFSNSRSEMNVSTLELGDSALYLCASSVTGAGETQYFGPGTRLLVL.

This clone was counted a single time. The chain joins TRBV29-1 to TRBJ2-7; 8 nucleotides line up with TRBD1. CDR3 length: 13 amino acids. Germline V gene sequence: CDR1 SQVTM, CDR2 ANQGSEA. The trim removed 7 bases at V and 0 bases at J, leaving 5 bases unmatched. The CDR3 is CSARDRSSYEQYF. CDR3 DNA sequence: TGCAGCGCCCGGGACAGGAGCTCCTACGAGCAGTACTTC.

This clone occurred a few times. The genes are TRBV29-1 and TRBJ1-2; possibly TRBD1 for D (5 bases). Germline V gene sequence: CDR1 SQVTM, CDR2 ANQGSEA. Trimming stripped 7 bases from V and 4 bases from J, with 16 bases between. CDR3 size: 13 residues. CDR3 in amino acids: CSALQGSGYGYTF. The CDR3 DNA reads as TGCAGCGCGCTGCAGGGTTCCGGCTATGGCTACACCTTC. Together with reference TRBV29-1 and TRBJ1-2, the CDR3 gives the full variable domain: SAVISQKPSRDICQRGTSLTIQCQVDSQVTMMFWYRQQPGQSLTLIATANQGSEATYESGFVIDKFPISRPNLTFSTLTVSNMSPEDSSIYLCSALQGSGYGYTFGSGTRLTVV.

This chain connects TRBV9 to TRBJ2-7, with D perhaps TRBD2 (6 bases). Germline V lookup: CDR1 SGDLS, CDR2 YYNGEE. The V gene lost 3 bases and the J gene lost 9 bases, with 25 bases spanning the gap. This CDR3 has 16 amino acids. The CDR3, as DNA: TGTGCCAGCAGCGAGGGGAGCGGGTCGTTTCTCCTTGGGCAGTACTTC. This sequence encodes CASSEGSGSFLLGQYF.

The CDR3 DNA reads TGTGCCAGCAGCTTAGGCCTGACGAACACTGAAGCTTTCTTT. Protein product: CASSLGLTNTEAFF. V and J are TRBV13 and TRBJ1-1, with D uncertain. This CDR3 spans 14 amino acids. Trimming removed 0 bases at V and 1 base at J, with 6 bases between. CDR1 and CDR2 (germline): PRHDT, FYEKMQ (reference sequence). The entire variable domain, with the rest obtained from reference TRBV13 and TRBJ1-1, is as follows: AAGVIQSPRHLIKEKRETATLKCYPIPRHDTVYWYQQGPGQDPQFLISFYEKMQSDKGSIPDRFSAQQFSDYHSELNMSSLELGDSALYFCASSLGLTNTEAFFGQGTRLTVV.

The CDR3 DNA follows: TGTGCCAGCAGCGCCCCCGAGGGGTACTCCTATGGCTACACCTTC. This encodes CASSAPEGYSYGYTF. The gene calls are TRBV9 and TRBJ1-2; a weak D match, TRBD1 (5 bases). Per the germline V gene, CDR1 is SGDLS and CDR2 is YYNGEE. The CDR3 is 15 residues long. V gave up 3 bases and J gave up 4 bases, with 16 bases separating them. Drawing the rest from reference TRBV9 and TRBJ1-2, the complete variable domain is DSGVTQTPKHLITATGQRVTLRCSPRSGDLSVYWYQQSLDQGLQFLIQYYNGEERAKGNILERFSAQQFPDLHSELNLSSLELGDSALYFCASSAPEGYSYGYTFGSGTRLTVV.